This T cell receptor beta chain emerged from a study of T-cell reconstitution after alpha-beta-depleted transplantation in children. Study-level results: Reported findings indicate that, about two months after transplant, alpha-beta T cells came from several hundred expanded clones, which were derived from non-depleted graft cells. Where some patients showed high TCRbeta diversity at day 60, it came from recipient T cells and thymic progenitors that had survived. When one year had passed after transplant, most T-cell counts and diversity came from newly produced T cells.

For TCRbeta, the library was prepared with unique molecular identifiers. Via MiXCR, TCRdb re-called the PCR reads, giving one row per CDR3 protein. The profile shows roughly 570,000 distinct CDR3 sequences, roughly 30% of them singletons. The sample holds a few counts of this clonotype. Its specificity is not known. Sequenced here: PBMCs, sampled before TCRalphabeta/CD19-depleted stem cell transplant. This sequence originates from a boy less than two years old with Wiskott-Aldrich syndrome, due to receive a stem cell transplant.

This chain's CDR3 is CASSASPEAFF. DNA for the CDR3: TGTGCCAGCAGTGCCAGTCCTGAAGCTTTCTTT. This sequence joins TRBV2 and TRBJ1-1; no clear D. The CDR3 runs to 11 residues. The V gene's germline CDR1 is SNHLY and CDR2 FYNNEI. V was cut by 4 bases and J by 6 bases, with 6 bases left in between.